The present entry profiles one TCR beta chain with its context. Its antigen specificity is not known. Base qualities were left out, and no much larger clone turns up one base away. The data belong to a study of a mutant IDH1 vaccine in newly diagnosed glioma (dated by TCRdb to the early 2020s). For the wider study: Patients were given eight vaccinations, in weeks 1, 3, 5, 7, 11, 15, 19 and 23, which matched visits V03 through V10. Vaccination started 4-6 weeks after radiotherapy alone, or was given together with temozolomide cycles in the groups whose treatment included chemotherapy. Of the 25 to 35 patients who were treated, around 62% were male and roughly 38% were female, and the mean age was about 40 years. Prior to enrollment, patients had been given standard therapy consisting of radiotherapy alone, temozolomide alone, or radiochemotherapy with temozolomide, with the combination given to most patients. Peripheral blood samples were drawn at six visits, namely V03 (baseline), V05, V07, V10, V12 and V13. Longitudinal TCRB deep sequencing was performed for about 25 treated patients wherever samples were available for exploratory analyses.

In light of the paper, this sample's time point label describes: week 11, during vaccination. Every vaccine dose consisted of 300 ug of a 20-mer mutant IDH1 peptide in Montanide, administered subcutaneously together with topical imiquimod. All donors had newly diagnosed IDH1-mutant astrocytomas of WHO grade 3 or 4 that showed loss of nuclear ATRX. The samples were drawn from NOA16, a multicentre, single-arm, open-label phase I trial in Germany that tested a mutant IDH1 peptide vaccine in humans for the first time. Genomic DNA for TCRB sequencing was extracted from EDTA blood using the DNeasy Blood and Tissue Kit. Here is what the overall study found, with its caveats: The authors noted that analyses of patient blood samples could not be reproduced because of sample limitations. Pseudoprogression seemed to be unrelated to changes in the top peripheral T cell clonotypes found by TCRB sequencing. Availability determined which PBMC samples were chosen for TCRB deep sequencing. Immune responses induced by the vaccine were seen in approximately 93% of patients across multiple MHC alleles.

The library relied on the immunoSEQ multiplex PCR assay. Rearranged TCR beta chain sequences were amplified using the hsTCRB Kit according to the manufacturer's protocol. An Illumina MiSeq was used to sequence the TCRB libraries. Per the original workflow: The proprietary platform of the kit vendor was used for demultiplexing, trimming and gene mapping. In its TCRdb copy, this immuneACCESS table keeps in-frame sequences only and misses some clones. Where compared with another copy, unresolved V genes explain less than half of these, and the others have no known cause. Clonal size and the V and J genes are those of that table, whereas D and trimming came from the DNA. Recorded for this sample are 50,000 to 65,000 clones; roughly nine tenths of them occurred a single time. More than 2% of the sample rests with the top ten. The receptor was derived from a man aged 50 or older with glioma. The sequences come from PBMCs, collected from a glioma patient whose treatment included an IDH1 peptide vaccine.

The CDR3 protein is CASSPRVGREKLFF. The nucleotide sequence reads TGTGCCAGCAGCCCCCGGGTAGGGCGCGAAAAACTGTTTTTT. The chain joins TRBV7-8 to TRBJ1-4; no D gene can be assigned with confidence. The CDR3 measures 14 amino acids from cysteine to phenylalanine. Only the CDR3 part of the read is kept: 42 bases, read in frame from the first base. CDR1 and CDR2 were assigned from the germline V gene as SGHVS and FQNEAQ. V gives up 5 bases and J gives up 8 bases, and the segment between their germline ends measures 15 bases.